This TCR beta chain emerged from a study of blood T cell repertoires in COVID-19. This CDR3 is 16 amino acids long. The V end lost 2 bases, the J end lost 3 bases, and 16 bases lay between the germline ends. The germline CDR1 and CDR2 sequences are KGHDR and SFDVKD. Sequenced by immunoSEQ multiplex PCR; TCRdb stores in-frame clones only, minus some. Of around 50,000 clones in the sample, around 80% are singletons; the top ten hold around a fifth. The TCR was taken from a woman aged 60-75 years with acute or convalescent COVID-19. Sequencing was carried out using peripheral blood. The chain is built from TRBV24-1 and TRBJ2-7, with D possibly TRBD1 on 6 matching bases. The CDR3 DNA sequence: TGTGCCACCAGTGATTACGACAGGAGGCTCGGCTACGAGCAGTACTTC. Translation: CATSDYDRRLGYEQYF.